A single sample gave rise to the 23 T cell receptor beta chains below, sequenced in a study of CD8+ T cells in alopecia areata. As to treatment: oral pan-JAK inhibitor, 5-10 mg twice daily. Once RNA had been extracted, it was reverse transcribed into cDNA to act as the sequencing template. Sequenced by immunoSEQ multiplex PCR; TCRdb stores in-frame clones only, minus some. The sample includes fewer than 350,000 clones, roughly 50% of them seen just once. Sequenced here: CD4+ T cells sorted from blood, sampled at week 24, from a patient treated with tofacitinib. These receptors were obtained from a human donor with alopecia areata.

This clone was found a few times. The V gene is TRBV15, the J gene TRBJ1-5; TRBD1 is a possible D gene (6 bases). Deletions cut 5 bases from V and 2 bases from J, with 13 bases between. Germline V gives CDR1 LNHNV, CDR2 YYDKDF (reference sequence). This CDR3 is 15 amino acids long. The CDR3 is CATSLGGAGNQPQHF. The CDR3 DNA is TGTGCCACCAGCCTTGGGGGCGCGGGCAATCAGCCCCAGCATTTT.

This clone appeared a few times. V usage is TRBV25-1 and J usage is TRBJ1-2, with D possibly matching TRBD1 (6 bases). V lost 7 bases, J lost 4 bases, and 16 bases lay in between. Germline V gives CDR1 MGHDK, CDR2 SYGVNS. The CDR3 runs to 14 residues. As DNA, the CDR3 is TGTGCCAGCACCTCGGGGGGGCAATCCTATGGCTACACCTTC. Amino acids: CASTSGGQSYGYTF.

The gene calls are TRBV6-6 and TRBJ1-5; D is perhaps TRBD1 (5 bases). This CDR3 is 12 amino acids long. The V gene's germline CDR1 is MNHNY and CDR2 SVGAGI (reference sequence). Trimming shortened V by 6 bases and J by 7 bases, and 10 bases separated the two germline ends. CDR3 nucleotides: TGTGCCAGCAGGCAGGGAGAACAGCCCCAGCATTTT. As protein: CASRQGEQPQHF.

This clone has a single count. The CDR3 DNA is TGTGCCAGCTCACCAATAGGCGTCTCCTACGAGCAGTACTTC. This gives the protein CASSPIGVSYEQYF. V gene TRBV18 combines with J gene TRBJ2-7; D remains ambiguous. The length of the CDR3 is 14 residues. The V gene's germline CDR1 is KGHSH and CDR2 LQKENI. Between the trimmed V and J ends, which lost 2 bases and 0 bases, there was a span of 8 bases.

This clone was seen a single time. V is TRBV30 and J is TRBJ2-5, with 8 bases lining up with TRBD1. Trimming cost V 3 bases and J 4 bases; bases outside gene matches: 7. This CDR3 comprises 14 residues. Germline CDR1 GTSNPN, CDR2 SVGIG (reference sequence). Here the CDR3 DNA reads TGTGCCTGGAGCCGGGGACAGGATAGAGAGACCCAGTACTTC. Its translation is CAWSRGQDRETQYF.

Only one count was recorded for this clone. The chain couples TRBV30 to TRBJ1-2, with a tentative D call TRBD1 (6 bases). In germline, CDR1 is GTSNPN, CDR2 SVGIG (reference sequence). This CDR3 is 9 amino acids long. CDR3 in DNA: TGTACGCAGGGGCCTGGCTACACCTTC. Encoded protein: CTQGPGYTF.

CDR3: CASSEDRGSGANVLTF. The DNA of the CDR3 is TGTGCCAGCAGCGAAGACAGGGGCTCTGGGGCCAACGTCCTGACTTTC. The chain joins TRBV9 to TRBJ2-6; 8 nucleotides agree with TRBD1. CDR1 SGDLS and CDR2 YYNGEE come from the germline V gene. This CDR3 is 16 amino acids long. Trimming cost V 3 bases and J 0 bases; bases outside gene matches: 2.

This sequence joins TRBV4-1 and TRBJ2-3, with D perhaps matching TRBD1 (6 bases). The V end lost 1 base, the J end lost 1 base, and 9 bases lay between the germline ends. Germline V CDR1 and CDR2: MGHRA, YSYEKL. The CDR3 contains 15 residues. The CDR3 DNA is TGCGCCAGCAGCCAAGTGGCAGGGGGCACAGATACGCAGTATTTT. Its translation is CASSQVAGGTDTQYF.

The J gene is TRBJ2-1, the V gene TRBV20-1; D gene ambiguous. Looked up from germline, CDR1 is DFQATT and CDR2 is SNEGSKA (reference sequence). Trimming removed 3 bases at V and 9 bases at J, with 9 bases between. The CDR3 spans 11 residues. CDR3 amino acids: CSASSFPEQFF. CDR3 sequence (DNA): TGCAGTGCTAGTTCCTTCCCTGAGCAGTTCTTC.

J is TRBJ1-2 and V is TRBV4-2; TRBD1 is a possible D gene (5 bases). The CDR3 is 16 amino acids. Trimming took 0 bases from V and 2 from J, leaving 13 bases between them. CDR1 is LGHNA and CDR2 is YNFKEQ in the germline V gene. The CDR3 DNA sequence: TGTGCCAGCAGCCAAGAATCGGTCTGGGGCAACTATGGCTACACCTTC. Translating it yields CASSQESVWGNYGYTF.

For the CDR3, the DNA is TGCGCCAGCAGCTTGGATATCGAGGGGACCACAGATACGCAGTATTTT. Translation gives CASSLDIEGTTDTQYF. The chain employs TRBV5-1 and TRBJ2-3; possibly TRBD1 or TRBD2 for D (5 bases each). Deletions cut 0 bases from V and 2 bases from J, with 13 bases between. Per the germline V gene, CDR1 is SGHRS and CDR2 is YFSETQ. The CDR3 covers 16 residues.

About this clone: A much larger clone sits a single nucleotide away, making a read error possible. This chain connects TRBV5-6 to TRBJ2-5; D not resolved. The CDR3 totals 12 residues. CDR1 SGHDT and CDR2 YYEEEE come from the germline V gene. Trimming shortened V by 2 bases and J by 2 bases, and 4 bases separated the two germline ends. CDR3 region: CASSLQQETQYF. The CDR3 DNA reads TGTGCCAGCAGCTTACAGCAAGAGACCCAGTACTTC. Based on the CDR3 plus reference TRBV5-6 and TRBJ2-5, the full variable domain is DAGVTQSPTHLIKTRGQQVTLRCSPKSGHDTVSWYQQALGQGPQFIFQYYEEEERQRGNFPDRFSGHQFPNYSSELNVNALLLGDSALYLCASSLQQETQYFGPGTRLLVL.

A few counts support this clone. The CDR3 loop reads CSADGQGRETQYF. The CDR3 coding sequence is TGCAGCGCCGACGGACAGGGGAGGGAGACCCAGTACTTC. V and J are TRBV29-1 and TRBJ2-5; TRBD1 matches 9 bases. The CDR3 is 13 amino acids. Per the germline V gene, CDR1 is SQVTM and CDR2 is ANQGSEA. Trimming took 7 bases from V and 5 from J; bases not matched to a gene: 8.

The CDR3 DNA follows: TGTGCCAGCACCCAGCGGGGCTCCTACAATGAGCAGTTCTTC. Its translation: CASTQRGSYNEQFF. The V gene is TRBV5-4, the J gene TRBJ2-1, with 7 positions matching TRBD2. This CDR3 comprises 14 residues. J gave up 0 bases and V 6 bases, and 3 bases lay outside the gene matches. Germline lookup yields CDR1 SGHNT and CDR2 YYREEE (reference sequence).

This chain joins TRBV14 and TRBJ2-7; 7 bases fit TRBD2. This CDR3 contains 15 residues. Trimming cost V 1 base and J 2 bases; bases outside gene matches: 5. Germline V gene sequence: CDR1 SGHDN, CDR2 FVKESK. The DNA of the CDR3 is TGTGCCAGCAGCCAAGGACTAGCCCCCACCTACGAGCAGTACTTC. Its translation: CASSQGLAPTYEQYF.

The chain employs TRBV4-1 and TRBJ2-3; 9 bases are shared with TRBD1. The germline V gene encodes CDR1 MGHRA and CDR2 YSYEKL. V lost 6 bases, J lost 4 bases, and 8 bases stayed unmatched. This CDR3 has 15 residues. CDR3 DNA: TGCGCCAGCAGGCAACCGGGACAGGGATCAGATACGCAGTATTTT. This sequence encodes CASRQPGQGSDTQYF.

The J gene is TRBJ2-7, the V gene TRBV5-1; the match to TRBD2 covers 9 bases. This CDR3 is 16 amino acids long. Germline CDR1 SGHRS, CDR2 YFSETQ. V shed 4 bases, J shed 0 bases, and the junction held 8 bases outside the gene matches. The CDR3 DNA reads TGCGCCAGCAGCGGGACCGGGACTAGCCTCTCCTACGAGCAGTACTTC. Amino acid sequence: CASSGTGTSLSYEQYF.

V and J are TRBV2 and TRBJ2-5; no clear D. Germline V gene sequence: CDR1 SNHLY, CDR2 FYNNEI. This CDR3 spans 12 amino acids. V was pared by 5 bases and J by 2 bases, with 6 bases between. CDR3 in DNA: TGTGCCAGCAGTAAGGAGCAAGAGACCCAGTACTTC. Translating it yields CASSKEQETQYF.

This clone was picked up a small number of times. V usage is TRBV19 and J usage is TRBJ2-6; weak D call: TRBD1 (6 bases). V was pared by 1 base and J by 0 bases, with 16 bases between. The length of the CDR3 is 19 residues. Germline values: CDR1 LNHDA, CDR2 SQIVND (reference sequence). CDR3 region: CASSIGIGQSFSGANVLTF. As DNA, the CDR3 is TGTGCCAGTAGTATAGGAATCGGACAGAGTTTCTCTGGGGCCAACGTCCTGACTTTC.

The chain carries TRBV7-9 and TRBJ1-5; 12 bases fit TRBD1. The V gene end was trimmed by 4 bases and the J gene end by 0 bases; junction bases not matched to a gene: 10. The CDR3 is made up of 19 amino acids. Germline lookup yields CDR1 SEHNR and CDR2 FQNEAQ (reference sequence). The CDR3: CASSSTPGQGAYSNQPQHF. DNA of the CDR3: TGTGCCAGCAGCTCGACTCCGGGACAGGGGGCCTATAGCAATCAGCCCCAGCATTTT.

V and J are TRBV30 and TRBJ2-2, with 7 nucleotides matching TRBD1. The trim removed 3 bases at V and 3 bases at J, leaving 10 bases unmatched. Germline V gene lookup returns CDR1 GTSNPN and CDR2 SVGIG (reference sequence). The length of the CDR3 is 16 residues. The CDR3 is CAWSRRDRVYTGELFF. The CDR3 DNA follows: TGTGCCTGGAGCCGCCGGGACAGAGTTTACACCGGGGAGCTGTTTTTT.

The CDR3 sequence is CASFDRDTEAFF. CDR3 sequence (DNA): TGTGCCTCCTTCGACAGGGACACTGAAGCTTTCTTT. The chain couples TRBV30 to TRBJ1-1, with TRBD1 matching 7 bases. The length of the CDR3 is 12 residues. The germline CDR1 and CDR2 sequences are GTSNPN and SVGIG (reference sequence). After removal of 7 bases from V and 3 bases from J, the junction contained 5 bases not matched to a gene.

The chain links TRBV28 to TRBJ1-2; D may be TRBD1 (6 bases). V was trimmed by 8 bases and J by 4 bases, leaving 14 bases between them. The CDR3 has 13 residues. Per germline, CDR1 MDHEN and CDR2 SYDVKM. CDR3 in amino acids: CASLLQGSYGYTF. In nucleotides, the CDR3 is TGTGCCAGCCTTCTACAGGGTTCCTATGGCTACACCTTC.